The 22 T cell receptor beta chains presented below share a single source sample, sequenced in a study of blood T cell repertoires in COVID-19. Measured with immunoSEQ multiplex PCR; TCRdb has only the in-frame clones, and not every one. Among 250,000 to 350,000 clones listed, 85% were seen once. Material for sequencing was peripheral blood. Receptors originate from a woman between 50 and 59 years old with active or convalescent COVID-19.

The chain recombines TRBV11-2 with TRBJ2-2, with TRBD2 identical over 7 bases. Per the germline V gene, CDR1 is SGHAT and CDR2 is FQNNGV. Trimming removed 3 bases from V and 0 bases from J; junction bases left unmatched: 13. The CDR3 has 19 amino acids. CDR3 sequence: CASSLGYRTRGANTGELFF. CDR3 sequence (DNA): TGTGCCAGCAGCTTGGGGTATCGGACTCGGGGGGCGAACACCGGGGAGCTGTTTTTT. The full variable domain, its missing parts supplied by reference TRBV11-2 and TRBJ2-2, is EAGVAQSPRYKIIEKRQSVAFWCNPISGHATLYWYQQILGQGPKLLIQFQNNGVVDDSQLPKDRFSAERLKGVDSTLKIQPAKLEDSAVYLCASSLGYRTRGANTGELFFGEGSRLTVL.

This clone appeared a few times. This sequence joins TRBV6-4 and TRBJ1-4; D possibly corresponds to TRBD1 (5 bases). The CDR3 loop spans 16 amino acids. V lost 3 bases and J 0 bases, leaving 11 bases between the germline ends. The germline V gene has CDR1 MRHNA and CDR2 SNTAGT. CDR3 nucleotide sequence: TGTGCCAGCAGTGAGCCGGACACCTCAACTAATGAAAAACTGTTTTTT. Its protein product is CASSEPDTSTNEKLFF.

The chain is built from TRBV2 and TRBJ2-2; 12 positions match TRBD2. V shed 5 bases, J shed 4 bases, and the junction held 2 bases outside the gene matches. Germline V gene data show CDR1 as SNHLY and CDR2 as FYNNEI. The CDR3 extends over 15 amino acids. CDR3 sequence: CASSRLAGATGELFF. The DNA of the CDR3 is TGTGCCAGCAGTCGACTAGCGGGAGCCACCGGGGAGCTGTTTTTT.

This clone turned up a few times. The DNA of the CDR3 is TGCAGCGTTGAACTAGCGGGAGGTACGCAGTATTTT. Protein sequence: CSVELAGGTQYF. The chain combines TRBV29-1 with TRBJ2-3, with 11 positions matching TRBD2. This CDR3 has 12 amino acids. Germline loops: CDR1 SQVTM, CDR2 ANQGSEA. The J segment lost 8 bases and the V segment lost 2 bases, leaving 0 bases of the junction unmatched.

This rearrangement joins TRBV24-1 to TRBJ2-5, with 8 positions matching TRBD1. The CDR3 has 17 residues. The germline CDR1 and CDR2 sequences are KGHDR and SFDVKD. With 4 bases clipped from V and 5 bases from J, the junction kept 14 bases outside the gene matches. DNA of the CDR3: TGTGCCACCAGTGACGTTACCGGGACAGGCCTGAAGGAGACCCAGTACTTC. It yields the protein CATSDVTGTGLKETQYF.

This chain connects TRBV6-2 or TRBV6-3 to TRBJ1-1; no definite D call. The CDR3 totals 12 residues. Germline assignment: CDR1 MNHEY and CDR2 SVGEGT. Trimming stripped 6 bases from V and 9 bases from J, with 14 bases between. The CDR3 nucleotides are TGTGCCAGCAGCCAAGCGGCGCATCAAGCTTTCTTT. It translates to CASSQAAHQAFF.

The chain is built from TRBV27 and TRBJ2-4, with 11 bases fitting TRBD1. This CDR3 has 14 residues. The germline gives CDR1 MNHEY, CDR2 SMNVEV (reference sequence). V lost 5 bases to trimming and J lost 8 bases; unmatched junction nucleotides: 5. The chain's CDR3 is CASSLGTGGYIQYF. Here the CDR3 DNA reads TGTGCCAGCAGTCTCGGGACAGGGGGTTACATTCAGTACTTC.

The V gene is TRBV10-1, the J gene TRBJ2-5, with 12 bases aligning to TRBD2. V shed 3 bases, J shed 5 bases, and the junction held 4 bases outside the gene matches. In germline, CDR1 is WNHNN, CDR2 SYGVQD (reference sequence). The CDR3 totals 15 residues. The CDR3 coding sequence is TGCGCCAGCAGTGAACGACTAGCGGGAGTCGAGACCCAGTACTTC. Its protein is CASSERLAGVETQYF.

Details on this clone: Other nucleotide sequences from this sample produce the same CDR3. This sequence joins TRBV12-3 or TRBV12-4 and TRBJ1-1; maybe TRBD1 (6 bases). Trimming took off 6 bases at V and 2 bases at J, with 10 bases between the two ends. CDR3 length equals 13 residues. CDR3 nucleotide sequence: TGTGCCAGCAGCTTCAGGGGCAACACTGAAGCTTTCTTT. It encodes CASSFRGNTEAFF.

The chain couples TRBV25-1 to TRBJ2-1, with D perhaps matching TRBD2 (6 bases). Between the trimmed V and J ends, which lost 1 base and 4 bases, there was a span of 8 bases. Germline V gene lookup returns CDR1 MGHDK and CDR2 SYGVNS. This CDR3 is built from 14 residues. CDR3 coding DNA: TGTGCCAGCAGTGAATTAGGAGGGTACAATGAGCAGTTCTTC. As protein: CASSELGGYNEQFF.

The CDR3 bases are TGTGCCAGCAGACCCGGGACTAGCGGGGGATACGAGCAGTACTTC. Translation gives CASRPGTSGGYEQYF. The V call is TRBV6-5, the J call TRBJ2-7; the match to TRBD2 covers 14 bases. This CDR3 region has 15 residues. Germline V CDR1 and CDR2: MNHEY, SVGAGI. The ends lost 6 bases at V and 4 bases at J; junction bases unmatched: 5.

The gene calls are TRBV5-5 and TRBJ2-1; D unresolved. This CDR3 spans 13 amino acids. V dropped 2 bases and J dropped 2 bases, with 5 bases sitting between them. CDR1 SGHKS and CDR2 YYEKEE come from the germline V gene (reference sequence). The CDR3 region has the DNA TGTGCCAGCAGCTTTGGGCCCTACAATGAGCAGTTCTTC. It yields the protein CASSFGPYNEQFF.

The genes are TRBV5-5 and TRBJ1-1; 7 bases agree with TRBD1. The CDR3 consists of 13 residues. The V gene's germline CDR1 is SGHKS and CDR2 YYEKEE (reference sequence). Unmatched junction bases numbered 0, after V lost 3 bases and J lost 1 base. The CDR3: CASSYRGNTEAFF. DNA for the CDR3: TGTGCCAGCAGCTACAGGGGGAACACTGAAGCTTTCTTT.

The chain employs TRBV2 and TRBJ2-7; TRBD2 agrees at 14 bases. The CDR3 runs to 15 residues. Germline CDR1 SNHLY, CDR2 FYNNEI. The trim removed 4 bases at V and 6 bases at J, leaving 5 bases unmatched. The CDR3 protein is CASSGLAGGPGEQYF. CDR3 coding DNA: TGTGCCAGCAGTGGACTAGCGGGAGGGCCCGGCGAGCAGTACTTC.

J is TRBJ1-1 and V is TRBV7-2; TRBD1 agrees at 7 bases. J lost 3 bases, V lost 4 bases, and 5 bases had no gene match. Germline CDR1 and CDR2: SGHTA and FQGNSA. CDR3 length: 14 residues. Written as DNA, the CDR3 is TGTGCCAGCAGCTCTCGACAGGGATACACTGAAGCTTTCTTT. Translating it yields CASSSRQGYTEAFF.

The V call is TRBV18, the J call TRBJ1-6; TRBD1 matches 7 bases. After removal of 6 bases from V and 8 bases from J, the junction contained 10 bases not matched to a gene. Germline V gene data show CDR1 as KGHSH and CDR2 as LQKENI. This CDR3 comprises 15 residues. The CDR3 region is CASSPNRGIDSPLHF. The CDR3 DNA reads TGTGCCAGCTCGCCCAACAGGGGAATCGATTCACCCCTCCACTTT.

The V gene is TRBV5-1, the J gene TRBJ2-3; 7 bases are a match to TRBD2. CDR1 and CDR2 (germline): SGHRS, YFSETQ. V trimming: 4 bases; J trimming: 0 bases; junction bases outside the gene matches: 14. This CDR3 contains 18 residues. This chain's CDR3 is CASSTLAGGAPSTDTQYF. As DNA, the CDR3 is TGCGCCAGCAGCACATTAGCGGGTGGAGCCCCTAGCACAGATACGCAGTATTTT.

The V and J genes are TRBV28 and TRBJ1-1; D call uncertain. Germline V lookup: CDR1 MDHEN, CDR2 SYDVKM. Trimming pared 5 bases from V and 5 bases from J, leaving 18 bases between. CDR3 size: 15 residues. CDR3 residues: CASSSIRGLVTEAFF. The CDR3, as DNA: TGTGCCAGCAGTAGCATCAGAGGCTTGGTAACTGAAGCTTTCTTT.

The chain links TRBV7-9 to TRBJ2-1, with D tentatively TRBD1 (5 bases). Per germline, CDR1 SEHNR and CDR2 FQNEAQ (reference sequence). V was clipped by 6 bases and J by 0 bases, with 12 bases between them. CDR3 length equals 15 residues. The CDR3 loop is CASRYTGSSYNEQFF. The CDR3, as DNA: TGTGCCAGCAGGTATACAGGCAGCTCCTACAATGAGCAGTTCTTC. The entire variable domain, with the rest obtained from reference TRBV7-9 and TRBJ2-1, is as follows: DTGVSQNPRHKITKRGQNVTFRCDPISEHNRLYWYRQTLGQGPEFLTYFQNEAQLEKSRLLSDRFSAERPKGSFSTLEIQRTEQGDSAMYLCASRYTGSSYNEQFFGPGTRLTVL.

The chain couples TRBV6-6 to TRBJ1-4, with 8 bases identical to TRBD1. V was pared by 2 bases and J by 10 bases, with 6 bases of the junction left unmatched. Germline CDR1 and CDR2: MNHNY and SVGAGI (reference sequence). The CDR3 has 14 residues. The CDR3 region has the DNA TGTGCCAGCAGTTACGGACAGGGAGAGGGAAAACTGTTTTTT. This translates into CASSYGQGEGKLFF.

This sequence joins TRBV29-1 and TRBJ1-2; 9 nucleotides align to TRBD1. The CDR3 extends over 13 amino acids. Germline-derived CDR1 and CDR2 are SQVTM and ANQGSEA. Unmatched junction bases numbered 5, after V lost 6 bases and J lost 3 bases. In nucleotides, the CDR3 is TGCAGCGTCGCGGACAGGGGATACTATGGCTACACCTTC. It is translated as CSVADRGYYGYTF.

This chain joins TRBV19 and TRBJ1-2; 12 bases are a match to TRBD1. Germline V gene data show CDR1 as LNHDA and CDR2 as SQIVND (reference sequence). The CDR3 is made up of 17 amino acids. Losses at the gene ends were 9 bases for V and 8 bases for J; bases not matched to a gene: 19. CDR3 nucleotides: TGTGCCAGCCGGGCCGGGACAGGGGGCGTTTTCTCCCCGGGCTACACCTTC. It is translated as CASRAGTGGVFSPGYTF. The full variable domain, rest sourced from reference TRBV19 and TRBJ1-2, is DGGITQSPKYLFRKEGQNVTLSCEQNLNHDAMYWYRQDPGQGLRLIYYSQIVNDFQKGDIAEGYSVSREKKESFPLTVTSAQKNPTAFYLCASRAGTGGVFSPGYTFGSGTRLTVV.